The rows below give T cell receptor beta chains drawn from one sample of a study of cytomegalovirus exposure and HLA in healthy donors. The assay was immunoSEQ multiplex PCR, and TCRdb's table has in-frame clones only and misses some. The table lists under 200,000 clones, roughly 96% of them singletons. Sequencing was done on a sample of PBMCs. The receptors originated from a woman under 30 in good health and CMV-seronegative. Each CDR3 is given with its conserved first and last residue. The D gene is left open where the match is weak. Clone size appears in some rows only: once, few, many, or a class for an expanded clone.

d_gene: TRBD1; j_gene: TRBJ2-2; abundance: .; v_gene: TRBV27; CDR3aa: CASSLYPGQLMNTGELFF; CDR3nt: TGTGCCAGCAGTTTATACCCGGGACAGCTAATGAACACCGGGGAGCTGTTTTTT
d_gene: .; j_gene: TRBJ1-2; abundance: few; v_gene: TRBV14; CDR3aa: CASSRQGKDYGYTF; CDR3nt: TGTGCCAGCAGCCGGCAGGGGAAGGACTATGGCTACACCTTC
d_gene: TRBD1; j_gene: TRBJ2-3; abundance: .; v_gene: TRBV9; CDR3aa: CASSASDREDTQYF; CDR3nt: TGTGCCAGCAGCGCCTCCGACAGGGAAGATACGCAGTATTTT
d_gene: TRBD1; j_gene: TRBJ2-5; abundance: .; v_gene: TRBV18; CDR3aa: CASSPGTGGEETQYF; CDR3nt: TGTGCCAGCTCACCAGGGACAGGGGGAGAGGAGACCCAGTACTTC
d_gene: TRBD1; j_gene: TRBJ2-1; abundance: .; v_gene: TRBV2; CDR3aa: CASSEATGGPYNEQFF; CDR3nt: TGTGCCAGCAGTGAAGCGACAGGGGGCCCCTACAATGAGCAGTTCTTC
d_gene: .; j_gene: TRBJ2-1; abundance: .; v_gene: TRBV7-2; CDR3aa: CASSFEPGDEQFF; CDR3nt: TGTGCCAGCAGCTTTGAGCCGGGGGATGAGCAGTTCTTC
d_gene: .; j_gene: TRBJ2-7; abundance: .; v_gene: TRBV19; CDR3aa: CASSITATARSYEQYF; CDR3nt: TGTGCCAGTAGTATTACCGCAACAGCCCGTTCCTACGAGCAGTACTTC
d_gene: TRBD1; j_gene: TRBJ1-2; abundance: .; v_gene: TRBV4-1; CDR3aa: CASSQEKAQGAFGYTF; CDR3nt: TGCGCCAGCAGCCAAGAGAAAGCACAGGGGGCTTTTGGCTACACCTTC
d_gene: TRBD2; j_gene: TRBJ2-3; abundance: .; v_gene: TRBV6-5; CDR3aa: CASSPTSGGANTQYF; CDR3nt: TGTGCCAGCAGTCCGACTAGCGGGGGGGCAAATACGCAGTATTTT
d_gene: TRBD1; j_gene: TRBJ2-2; abundance: .; v_gene: TRBV7-6; CDR3aa: CASSLGTGEDGELFF; CDR3nt: TGTGCCAGCAGCCTAGGCACAGGGGAAGACGGGGAGCTGTTTTTT
d_gene: TRBD1; j_gene: TRBJ1-3; abundance: .; v_gene: TRBV2; CDR3aa: CASSPPGTGRGNTIYF; CDR3nt: TGTGCCAGCAGCCCACCAGGGACAGGGAGAGGAAACACCATATATTTT
d_gene: TRBD2; j_gene: TRBJ2-7; abundance: .; v_gene: TRBV7-2; CDR3aa: CASSFTSGGEQYF; CDR3nt: TGTGCCAGCAGCTTCACTAGCGGGGGCGAGCAGTACTTC
d_gene: .; j_gene: TRBJ2-7; abundance: .; v_gene: TRBV13; CDR3aa: CASSLGLTVYEQYF; CDR3nt: TGTGCCAGCAGCTTAGGCCTAACGGTCTACGAGCAGTACTTC
d_gene: TRBD1; j_gene: TRBJ1-5; abundance: .; v_gene: TRBV10-3; CDR3aa: CAIGGDRAEQPQHF; CDR3nt: TGTGCCATCGGCGGGGACAGGGCAGAGCAGCCCCAGCATTTT
d_gene: .; j_gene: TRBJ1-6; abundance: .; v_gene: TRBV7-9; CDR3aa: CASSSTSNGGSYNSPLHF; CDR3nt: TGTGCCAGCAGCTCAACCTCCAACGGGGGTTCCTATAATTCACCCCTCCACTTT
d_gene: .; j_gene: TRBJ1-2; abundance: .; v_gene: TRBV5-6; CDR3aa: CASSPGVRIWYGYTF; CDR3nt: TGTGCCAGCAGCCCAGGGGTCCGAATCTGGTATGGCTACACCTTC
d_gene: TRBD1; j_gene: TRBJ2-5; abundance: .; v_gene: TRBV15; CDR3aa: CATSRGQGDHQETQYF; CDR3nt: TGTGCCACCAGCAGAGGGCAGGGGGACCACCAAGAGACCCAGTACTTC
d_gene: .; j_gene: TRBJ1-1; abundance: once; v_gene: TRBV5-4; CDR3aa: CASSLGSGRGGTEAFF; CDR3nt: TGTGCCAGCAGCTTGGGATCCGGCAGGGGTGGCACTGAAGCTTTCTTT
d_gene: TRBD1; j_gene: TRBJ2-3; abundance: .; v_gene: TRBV29-1; CDR3aa: CSVEYRAGGSTDTQYF; CDR3nt: TGCAGCGTTGAATATCGCGCAGGGGGATCCACAGATACGCAGTATTTT
d_gene: TRBD1; j_gene: TRBJ2-1; abundance: .; v_gene: TRBV5-1; CDR3aa: CASSFPGTGRNEQFF; CDR3nt: TGCGCCAGCAGCTTCCCCGGGACAGGGCGAAATGAGCAGTTCTTC
d_gene: .; j_gene: TRBJ2-7; abundance: .; v_gene: TRBV5-6; CDR3aa: CASSFFGGRASEQYF; CDR3nt: TGTGCCAGCAGCTTCTTCGGCGGCAGGGCTAGCGAGCAGTACTTC
d_gene: .; j_gene: TRBJ1-6; abundance: once; v_gene: TRBV9; CDR3aa: CASSLSRRSSYNSPLHF; CDR3nt: TGTGCCAGCAGTCTCTCCCGTAGGAGCTCCTATAATTCACCCCTCCACTTT
d_gene: .; j_gene: TRBJ1-1; abundance: .; v_gene: TRBV19; CDR3aa: CASSIPPRGGMNTEAFF; CDR3nt: TGTGCCAGTAGTATACCCCCCCGGGGTGGGATGAACACTGAAGCTTTCTTT
d_gene: TRBD2; j_gene: TRBJ2-3; abundance: .; v_gene: TRBV9; CDR3aa: CASSVAMTSGGDTQYF; CDR3nt: TGTGCCAGCAGCGTAGCGATGACTAGCGGGGGGGATACGCAGTATTTT
d_gene: .; j_gene: TRBJ1-4; abundance: .; v_gene: TRBV19; CDR3aa: CASKTDDEKLFF; CDR3nt: TGTGCCAGTAAAACAGACGATGAAAAACTGTTTTTT
d_gene: .; j_gene: TRBJ2-1; abundance: .; v_gene: TRBV4-2; CDR3aa: CASSQEQSTRDNEQFF; CDR3nt: TGTGCCAGCAGCCAAGAGCAGAGTACTAGGGACAATGAGCAGTTCTTC
d_gene: .; j_gene: TRBJ2-3; abundance: .; v_gene: TRBV2; CDR3aa: CASKNSLFDTDTQYF; CDR3nt: TGTGCCAGCAAGAACTCCCTTTTCGACACAGATACGCAGTATTTT
d_gene: .; j_gene: TRBJ1-5; abundance: .; v_gene: TRBV6-1; CDR3aa: CASSVQGLSNQPQHF; CDR3nt: TGTGCCAGCAGTGTTCAGGGGTTGAGCAATCAGCCCCAGCATTTT
d_gene: .; j_gene: TRBJ2-5; abundance: .; v_gene: TRBV1; CDR3aa: CTSSSRLAGVRETQYF; CDR3nt: TGCACCAGCAGCTCCCGACTAGCGGGGGTGAGGGAGACCCAGTACTTC
d_gene: TRBD1; j_gene: TRBJ1-4; abundance: .; v_gene: TRBV2; CDR3aa: CASRAGDRDLADFNEKLFF; CDR3nt: TGTGCCAGCAGGGCTGGGGACAGGGACCTGGCTGATTTTAATGAAAAACTGTTTTTT
d_gene: .; j_gene: TRBJ2-2; abundance: .; v_gene: TRBV7-3; CDR3aa: CASSLLDRGSNTGELFF; CDR3nt: TGTGCCAGCAGCTTATTAGATAGGGGCTCGAACACCGGGGAGCTGTTTTTT
d_gene: TRBD2; j_gene: TRBJ2-7; abundance: .; v_gene: TRBV7-9; CDR3aa: CASSPPERGGYEQYF; CDR3nt: TGTGCCAGCAGCCCCCCGGAGCGGGGGGGCTACGAGCAGTACTTC
d_gene: .; j_gene: TRBJ2-7; abundance: .; v_gene: TRBV18; CDR3aa: CASTPRQQYEQYF; CDR3nt: TGTGCCAGCACGCCGCGACAGCAATACGAGCAGTACTTC
d_gene: TRBD1; j_gene: TRBJ2-7; abundance: .; v_gene: TRBV18; CDR3aa: CASSGGTGGYEQYF; CDR3nt: TGTGCCAGCTCAGGAGGGACAGGAGGCTACGAGCAGTACTTC
d_gene: TRBD2; j_gene: TRBJ2-5; abundance: .; v_gene: TRBV10-3; CDR3aa: CAIGGGETGETQYF; CDR3nt: TGTGCCATCGGGGGGGGAGAAACAGGCGAGACCCAGTACTTC
d_gene: .; j_gene: TRBJ2-3; abundance: .; v_gene: TRBV2; CDR3aa: CASSEQRPTDTQYF; CDR3nt: TGTGCCAGCAGTGAGCAGCGTCCCACAGATACGCAGTATTTT
d_gene: .; j_gene: TRBJ1-1; abundance: .; v_gene: TRBV29-1; CDR3aa: CSVVRTEAFF; CDR3nt: TGCAGCGTTGTCAGAACCGAAGCTTTCTTT
d_gene: TRBD1; j_gene: TRBJ1-6; abundance: .; v_gene: TRBV19; CDR3aa: CASSPEGQGGSSPLHF; CDR3nt: TGTGCCAGTAGTCCTGAGGGACAGGGTGGAAGTTCACCCCTCCACTTT
d_gene: .; j_gene: TRBJ2-2; abundance: .; v_gene: TRBV7-2; CDR3aa: CASPRRAGRQTGELFF; CDR3nt: TGTGCCTCACCCCGGCGGGCGGGGAGACAAACCGGGGAGCTGTTTTTT
d_gene: TRBD1; j_gene: TRBJ2-1; abundance: .; v_gene: TRBV13; CDR3aa: CATRDRGFPEQFF; CDR3nt: TGTGCCACCCGGGACAGGGGCTTTCCCGAGCAGTTCTTC
d_gene: .; j_gene: TRBJ1-4; abundance: .; v_gene: TRBV18; CDR3aa: CASSPRGGNEKLFF; CDR3nt: TGTGCCAGCTCACCACGCGGCGGTAATGAAAAACTGTTTTTT
d_gene: .; j_gene: TRBJ2-7; abundance: .; v_gene: TRBV1; CDR3aa: CTSLGFQAVQGYEQYF; CDR3nt: TGCACCAGCTTGGGGTTTCAAGCGGTCCAAGGCTACGAGCAGTACTTC
d_gene: .; j_gene: TRBJ2-2; abundance: .; v_gene: TRBV11-2; CDR3aa: CASSSVLNTGELFF; CDR3nt: TGTGCCAGCAGCTCCGTTCTCAACACCGGGGAGCTGTTTTTT
d_gene: .; j_gene: TRBJ1-5; abundance: .; v_gene: TRBV30; CDR3aa: CAWTRAGGGNQPQHF; CDR3nt: TGTGCCTGGACGAGGGCCGGAGGGGGCAATCAGCCCCAGCATTTT
d_gene: TRBD1; j_gene: TRBJ1-6; abundance: .; v_gene: TRBV9; CDR3aa: CASSPIPGQGANSPLHF; CDR3nt: TGTGCCAGCAGCCCGATACCCGGGCAGGGGGCTAACTCACCCCTCCACTTT
d_gene: .; j_gene: TRBJ1-2; abundance: .; v_gene: TRBV19; CDR3aa: CASSNSGSWINYGYTF; CDR3nt: TGTGCCAGTAGCAATTCGGGGTCATGGATTAACTATGGCTACACCTTC
d_gene: TRBD1; j_gene: TRBJ1-2; abundance: .; v_gene: TRBV6-5; CDR3aa: CASSSGTVWGYTF; CDR3nt: TGTGCCAGCAGCTCGGGGACAGTCTGGGGCTACACCTTC
d_gene: TRBD1; j_gene: TRBJ2-1; abundance: .; v_gene: TRBV6-5; CDR3aa: CASSRPGTVHNEQFF; CDR3nt: TGTGCCAGCAGCCGCCCCGGGACAGTACACAATGAGCAGTTCTTC
d_gene: .; j_gene: TRBJ2-1; abundance: few; v_gene: TRBV2; CDR3aa: CASTYGQPGPNEQFF; CDR3nt: TGTGCCAGCACCTATGGACAGCCGGGTCCCAATGAGCAGTTCTTC
d_gene: TRBD2; j_gene: TRBJ2-3; abundance: .; v_gene: TRBV7-6; CDR3aa: CASSLGLAGGTLTDTQYF; CDR3nt: TGTGCCAGCAGCTTAGGACTAGCGGGGGGTACTCTTACAGATACGCAGTATTTT